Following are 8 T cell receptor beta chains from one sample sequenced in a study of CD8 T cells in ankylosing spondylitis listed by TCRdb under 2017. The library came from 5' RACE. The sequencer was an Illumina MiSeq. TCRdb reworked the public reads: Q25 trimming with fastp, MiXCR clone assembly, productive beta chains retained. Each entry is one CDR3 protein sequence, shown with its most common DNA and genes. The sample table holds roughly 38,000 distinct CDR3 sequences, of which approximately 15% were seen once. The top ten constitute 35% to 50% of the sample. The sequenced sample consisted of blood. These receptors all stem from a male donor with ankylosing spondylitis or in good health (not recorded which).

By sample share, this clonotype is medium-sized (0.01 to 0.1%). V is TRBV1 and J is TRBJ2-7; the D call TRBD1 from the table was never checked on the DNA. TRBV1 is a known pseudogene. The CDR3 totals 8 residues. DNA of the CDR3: TGCACCAGCGACCCCCGGGTCGTC. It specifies CTSDPRVV.

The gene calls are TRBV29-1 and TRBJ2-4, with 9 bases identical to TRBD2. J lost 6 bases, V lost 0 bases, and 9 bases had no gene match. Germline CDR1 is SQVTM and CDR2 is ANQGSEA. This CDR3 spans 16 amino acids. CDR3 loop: CSVEDPWREGVNIQYF. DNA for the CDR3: TGCAGCGTTGAAGATCCTTGGCGGGAGGGCGTAAACATTCAGTACTTC.

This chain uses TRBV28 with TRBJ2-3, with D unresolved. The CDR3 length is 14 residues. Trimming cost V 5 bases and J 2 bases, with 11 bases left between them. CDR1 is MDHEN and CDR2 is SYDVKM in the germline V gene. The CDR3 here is CASSPNLPTDTQYF. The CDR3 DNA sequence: TGTGCCAGCAGTCCGAACCTCCCCACAGATACGCAGTATTTT.

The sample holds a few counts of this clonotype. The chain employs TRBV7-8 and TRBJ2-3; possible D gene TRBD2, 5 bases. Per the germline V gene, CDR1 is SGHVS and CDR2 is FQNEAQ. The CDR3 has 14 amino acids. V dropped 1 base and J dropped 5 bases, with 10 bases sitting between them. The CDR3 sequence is CASSLVLEGDTQYF. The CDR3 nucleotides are TGTGCCAGCAGCTTAGTCTTAGAGGGAGATACGCAGTATTTT. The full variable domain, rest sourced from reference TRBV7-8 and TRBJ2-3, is GAGVSQSPRYKVAKRGQDVALRCDPISGHVSLFWYQQALGQGPEFLTYFQNEAQLDKSGLPSDRFFAERPEGSVSTLKIQRTQQEDSAVYLCASSLVLEGDTQYFGPGTRLTVL.

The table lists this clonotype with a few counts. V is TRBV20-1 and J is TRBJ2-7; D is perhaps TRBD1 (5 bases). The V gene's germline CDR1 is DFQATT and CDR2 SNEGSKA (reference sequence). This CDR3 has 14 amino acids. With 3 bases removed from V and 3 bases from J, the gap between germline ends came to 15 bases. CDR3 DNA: TGCAGTGCTAGTTCCAGGGAAAATTTCTACGAGCAGTACGTC. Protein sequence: CSASSRENFYEQYV.

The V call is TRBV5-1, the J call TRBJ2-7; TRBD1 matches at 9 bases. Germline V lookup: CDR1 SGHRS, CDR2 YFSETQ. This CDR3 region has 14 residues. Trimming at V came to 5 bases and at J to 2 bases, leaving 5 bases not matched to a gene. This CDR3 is CASRWDRDTYEQYF. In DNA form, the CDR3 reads TGCGCCAGCAGGTGGGACAGGGACACCTACGAGCAGTACTTC. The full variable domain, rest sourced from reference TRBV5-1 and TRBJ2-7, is KAGVTQTPRYLIKTRGQQVTLSCSPISGHRSVSWYQQTPGQGLQFLFEYFSETQRNKGNFPGRFSGRQFSNSRSEMNVSTLELGDSALYLCASRWDRDTYEQYFGPGTRLTVT.

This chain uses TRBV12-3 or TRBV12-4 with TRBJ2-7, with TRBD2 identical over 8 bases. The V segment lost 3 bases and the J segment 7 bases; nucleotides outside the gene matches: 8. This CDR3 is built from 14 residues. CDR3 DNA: TGTGCCAGCAGTTTTTCCGGGGGGGCCCATGAGCAGTACGTC. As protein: CASSFSGGAHEQYV.

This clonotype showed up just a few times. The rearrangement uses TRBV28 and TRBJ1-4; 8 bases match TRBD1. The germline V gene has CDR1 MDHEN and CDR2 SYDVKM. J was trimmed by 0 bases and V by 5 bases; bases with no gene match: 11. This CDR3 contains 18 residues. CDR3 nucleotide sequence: TGTGCCAGCAGTCCCCCCCCGACAGGGGTCACAACTAATGAAAAACTGTTTTTT. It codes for CASSPPPTGVTTNEKLFF.